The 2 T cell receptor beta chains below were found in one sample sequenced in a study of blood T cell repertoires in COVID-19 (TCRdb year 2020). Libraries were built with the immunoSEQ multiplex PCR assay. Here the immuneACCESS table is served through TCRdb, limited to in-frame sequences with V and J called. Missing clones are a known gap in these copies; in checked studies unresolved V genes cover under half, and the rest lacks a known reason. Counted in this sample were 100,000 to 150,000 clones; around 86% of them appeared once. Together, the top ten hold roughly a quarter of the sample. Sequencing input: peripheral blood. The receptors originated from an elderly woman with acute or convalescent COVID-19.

The CDR3 DNA is TGTGCCAGCAGCTTAGAGGCGGGCGGGGGGAACGTATATACGCAGTATTTT. It translates to CASSLEAGGGNVYTQYF. The rearrangement joins TRBV7-2 to TRBJ2-3, with 8 bases identical to TRBD2. From germline, CDR1 is SGHTA and CDR2 FQGNSA. The CDR3 runs 17 residues. Trimming took 1 base from V and 7 from J; bases not matched to a gene: 13.

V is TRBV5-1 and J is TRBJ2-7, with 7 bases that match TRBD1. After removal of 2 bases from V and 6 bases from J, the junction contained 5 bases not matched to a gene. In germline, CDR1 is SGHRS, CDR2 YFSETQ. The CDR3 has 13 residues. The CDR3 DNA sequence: TGCGCCAGCAGCTTAGGGGGCTCAGGCGAGCAGTACGTC. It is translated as CASSLGGSGEQYV.